The source of this T cell receptor (beta chain) is a study of blood T cell repertoires in COVID-19. Looking at the study overall: In each case, the material was cDNA or gDNA derived from T cells, B-cell-depleted T cells, or PBMCs.

In the original processing: Estimation of nucleated cell counts relied on the amplification of reference gene primers. TCRdb's copy holds only in-frame clones and misses some; the assay was immunoSEQ multiplex PCR. V and J calls and clone size are those listed in that table; D and trimming were worked out from the DNA. The table records a few hundred thousand clones, roughly 86% of them present only once. V was shortened by 2 bases and J by 0 bases, with 17 bases between the two germline ends. Germline lookup yields CDR1 MNHEY and CDR2 SMNVEV (reference sequence). The CDR3 runs 18 residues. The TCR was taken from a woman aged 30 to 39 with acute or convalescent COVID-19. Sequenced material: peripheral blood. The chain couples TRBV27 to TRBJ2-1; a possible D gene is TRBD1 (5 bases). The CDR3 loop is CASSLRTWTTSSYNEQFF. CDR3 nucleotide sequence: TGTGCCAGCAGTTTAAGGACCTGGACAACGAGCTCCTACAATGAGCAGTTCTTC.